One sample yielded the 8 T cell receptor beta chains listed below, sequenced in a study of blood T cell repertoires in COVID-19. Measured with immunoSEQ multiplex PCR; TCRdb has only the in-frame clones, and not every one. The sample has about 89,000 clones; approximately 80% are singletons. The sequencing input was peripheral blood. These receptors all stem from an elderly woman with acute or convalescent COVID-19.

The chain's CDR3 is CATSREGGSYEQYF. CDR3 sequence (DNA): TGTGCCACCAGCAGAGAGGGGGGATCCTACGAGCAGTACTTC. This chain uses TRBV15 with TRBJ2-7; possible D gene TRBD2, 6 bases. V was clipped by 0 bases and J by 1 base, with 7 bases between them. Germline lookup yields CDR1 LNHNV and CDR2 YYDKDF (reference sequence). This CDR3 has 14 amino acids.

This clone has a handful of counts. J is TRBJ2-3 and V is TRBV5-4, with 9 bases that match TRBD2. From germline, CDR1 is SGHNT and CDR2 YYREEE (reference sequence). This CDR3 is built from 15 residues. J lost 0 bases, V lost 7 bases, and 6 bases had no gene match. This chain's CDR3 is CASASGKGSTDTQYF. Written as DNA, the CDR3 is TGTGCCAGCGCTAGCGGGAAGGGTAGCACAGATACGCAGTATTTT.

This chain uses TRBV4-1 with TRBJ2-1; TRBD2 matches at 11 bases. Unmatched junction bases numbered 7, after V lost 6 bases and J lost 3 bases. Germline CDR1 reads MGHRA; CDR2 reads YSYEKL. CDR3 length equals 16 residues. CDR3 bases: TGCGCCAGCAGAAAACTAGCGGGAGCCAGCTACAATGAGCAGTTCTTC. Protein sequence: CASRKLAGASYNEQFF.

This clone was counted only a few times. In DNA, the CDR3 is TGTGCCAGCAGCCATCCGACAACCCCCGGGACAGGGGTACCTGGAAACACCATATATTTT. This gives the protein CASSHPTTPGTGVPGNTIYF. The chain has TRBV4-2 and TRBJ1-3; 10 bases are a match to TRBD1. The CDR3 is 20 residues long. V shed 3 bases, J shed 2 bases, and the junction held 16 bases outside the gene matches. Germline CDR1 LGHNA, CDR2 YNFKEQ.

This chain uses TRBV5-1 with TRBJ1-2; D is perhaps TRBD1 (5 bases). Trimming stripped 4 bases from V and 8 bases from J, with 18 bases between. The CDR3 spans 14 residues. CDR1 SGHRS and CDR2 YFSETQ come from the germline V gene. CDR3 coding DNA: TGCGCCAGCAGCAATCTCCAGGGAATGAGGGGCTACACCTTC. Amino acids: CASSNLQGMRGYTF.

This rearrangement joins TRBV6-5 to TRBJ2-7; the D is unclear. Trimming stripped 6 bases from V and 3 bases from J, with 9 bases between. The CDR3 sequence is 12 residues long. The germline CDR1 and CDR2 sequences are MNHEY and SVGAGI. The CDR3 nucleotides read TGTGCCAGCAGACCCTCGGGCTACGAGCAGTACTTC. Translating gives CASRPSGYEQYF.

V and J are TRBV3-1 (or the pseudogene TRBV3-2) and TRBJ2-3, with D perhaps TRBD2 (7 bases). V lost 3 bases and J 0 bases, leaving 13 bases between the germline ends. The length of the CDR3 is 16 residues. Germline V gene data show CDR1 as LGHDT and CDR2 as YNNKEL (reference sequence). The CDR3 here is CASSQRGGGSTDTQYF. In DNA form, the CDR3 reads TGTGCCAGCAGCCAGAGGGGGGGCGGGAGCACAGATACGCAGTATTTT.

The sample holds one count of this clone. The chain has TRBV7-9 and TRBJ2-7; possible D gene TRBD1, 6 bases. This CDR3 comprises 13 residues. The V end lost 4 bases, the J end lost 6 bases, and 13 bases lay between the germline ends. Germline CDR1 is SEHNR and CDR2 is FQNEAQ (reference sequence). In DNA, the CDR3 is TGTGCCAGCAGCTCAACAGGGATCGGCGAGCAGTACTTC. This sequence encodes CASSSTGIGEQYF.